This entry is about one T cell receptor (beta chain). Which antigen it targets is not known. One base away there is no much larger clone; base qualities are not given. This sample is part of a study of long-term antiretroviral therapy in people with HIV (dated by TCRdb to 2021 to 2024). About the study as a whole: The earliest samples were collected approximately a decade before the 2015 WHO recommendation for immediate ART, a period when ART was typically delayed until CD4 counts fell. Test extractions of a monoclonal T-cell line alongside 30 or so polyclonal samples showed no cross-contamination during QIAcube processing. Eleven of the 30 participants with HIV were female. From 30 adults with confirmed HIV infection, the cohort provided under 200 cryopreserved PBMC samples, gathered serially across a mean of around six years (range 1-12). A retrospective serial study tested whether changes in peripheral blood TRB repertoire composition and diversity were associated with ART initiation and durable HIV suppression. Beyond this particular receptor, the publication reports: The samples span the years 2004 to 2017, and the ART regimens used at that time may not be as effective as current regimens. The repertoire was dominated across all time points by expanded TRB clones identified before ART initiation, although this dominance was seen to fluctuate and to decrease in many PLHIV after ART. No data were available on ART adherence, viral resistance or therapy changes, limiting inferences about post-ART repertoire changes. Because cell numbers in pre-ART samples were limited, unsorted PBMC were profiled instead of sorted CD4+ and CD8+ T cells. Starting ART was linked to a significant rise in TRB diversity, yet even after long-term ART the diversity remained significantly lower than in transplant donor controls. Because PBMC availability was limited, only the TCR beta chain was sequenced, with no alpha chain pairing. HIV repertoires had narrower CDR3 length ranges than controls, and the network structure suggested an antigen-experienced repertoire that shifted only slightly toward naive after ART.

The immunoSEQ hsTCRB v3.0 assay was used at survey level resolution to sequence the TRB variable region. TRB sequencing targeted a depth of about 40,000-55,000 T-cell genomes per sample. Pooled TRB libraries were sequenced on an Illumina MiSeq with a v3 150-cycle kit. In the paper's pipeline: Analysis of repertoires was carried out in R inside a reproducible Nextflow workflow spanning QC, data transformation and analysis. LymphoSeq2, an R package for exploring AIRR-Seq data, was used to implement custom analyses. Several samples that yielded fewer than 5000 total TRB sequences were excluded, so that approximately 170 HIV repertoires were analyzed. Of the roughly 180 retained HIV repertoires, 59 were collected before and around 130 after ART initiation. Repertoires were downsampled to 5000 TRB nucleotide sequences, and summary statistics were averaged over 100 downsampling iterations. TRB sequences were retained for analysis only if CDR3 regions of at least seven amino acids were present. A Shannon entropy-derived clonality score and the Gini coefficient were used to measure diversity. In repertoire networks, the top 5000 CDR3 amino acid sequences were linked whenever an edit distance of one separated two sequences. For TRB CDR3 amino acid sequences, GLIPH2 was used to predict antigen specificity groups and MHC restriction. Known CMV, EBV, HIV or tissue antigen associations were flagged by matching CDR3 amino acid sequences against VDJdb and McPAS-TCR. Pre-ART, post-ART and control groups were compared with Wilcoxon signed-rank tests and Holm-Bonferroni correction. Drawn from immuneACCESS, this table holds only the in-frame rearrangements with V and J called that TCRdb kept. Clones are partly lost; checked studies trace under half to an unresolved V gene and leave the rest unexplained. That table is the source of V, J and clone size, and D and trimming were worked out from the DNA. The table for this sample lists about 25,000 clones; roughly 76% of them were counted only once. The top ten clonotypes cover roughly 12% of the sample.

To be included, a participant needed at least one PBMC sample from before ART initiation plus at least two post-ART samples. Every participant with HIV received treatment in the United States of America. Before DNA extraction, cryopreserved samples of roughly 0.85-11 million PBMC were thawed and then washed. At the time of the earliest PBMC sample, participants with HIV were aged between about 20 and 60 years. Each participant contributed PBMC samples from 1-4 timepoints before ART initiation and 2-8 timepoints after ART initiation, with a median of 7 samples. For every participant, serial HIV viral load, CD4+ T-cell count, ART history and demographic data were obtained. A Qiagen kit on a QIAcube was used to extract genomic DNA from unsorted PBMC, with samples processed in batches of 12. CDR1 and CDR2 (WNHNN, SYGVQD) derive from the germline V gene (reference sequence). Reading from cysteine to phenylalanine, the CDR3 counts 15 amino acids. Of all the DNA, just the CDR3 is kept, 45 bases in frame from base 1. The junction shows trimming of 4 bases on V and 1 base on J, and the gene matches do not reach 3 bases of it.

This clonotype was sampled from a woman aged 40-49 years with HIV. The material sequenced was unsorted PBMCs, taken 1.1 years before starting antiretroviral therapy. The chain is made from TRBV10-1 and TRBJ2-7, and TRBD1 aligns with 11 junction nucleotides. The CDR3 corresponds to CASSVGTGGSYEQYF. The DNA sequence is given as TGCGCCAGCAGTGTTGGGACAGGGGGTTCCTACGAGCAGTACTTC.